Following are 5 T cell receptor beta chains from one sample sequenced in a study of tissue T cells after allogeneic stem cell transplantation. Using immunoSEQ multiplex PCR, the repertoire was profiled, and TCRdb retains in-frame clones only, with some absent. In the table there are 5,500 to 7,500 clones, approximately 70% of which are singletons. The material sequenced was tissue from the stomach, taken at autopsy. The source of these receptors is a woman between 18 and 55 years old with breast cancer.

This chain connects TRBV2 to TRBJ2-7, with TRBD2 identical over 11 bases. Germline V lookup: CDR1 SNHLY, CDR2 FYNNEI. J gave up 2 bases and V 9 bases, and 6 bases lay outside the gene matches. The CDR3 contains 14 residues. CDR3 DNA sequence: TGTGCCAGTGCGGGGACTAGCGGAACCTACGAGCAGTACTTC. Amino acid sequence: CASAGTSGTYEQYF.

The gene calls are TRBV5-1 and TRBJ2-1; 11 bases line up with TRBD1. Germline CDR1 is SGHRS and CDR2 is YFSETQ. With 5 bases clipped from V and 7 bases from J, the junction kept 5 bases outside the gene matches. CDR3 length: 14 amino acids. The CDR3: CASSGQGASNEQFF. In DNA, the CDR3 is TGCGCCAGCAGTGGACAGGGGGCTTCAAATGAGCAGTTCTTC.

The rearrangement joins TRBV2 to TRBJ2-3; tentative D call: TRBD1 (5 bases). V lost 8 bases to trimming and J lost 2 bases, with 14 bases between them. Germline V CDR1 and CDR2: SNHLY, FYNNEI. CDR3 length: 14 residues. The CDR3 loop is CASGQQPPTDTQYF. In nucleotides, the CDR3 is TGTGCCAGCGGACAACAGCCTCCCACAGATACGCAGTATTTT.

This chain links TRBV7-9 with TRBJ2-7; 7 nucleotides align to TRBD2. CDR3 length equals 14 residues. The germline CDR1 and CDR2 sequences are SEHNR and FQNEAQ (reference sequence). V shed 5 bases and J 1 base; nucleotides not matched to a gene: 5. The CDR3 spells CASSLSSGSYEQYF. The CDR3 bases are TGTGCCAGCAGCCTCTCTAGCGGTTCCTACGAGCAGTACTTC.

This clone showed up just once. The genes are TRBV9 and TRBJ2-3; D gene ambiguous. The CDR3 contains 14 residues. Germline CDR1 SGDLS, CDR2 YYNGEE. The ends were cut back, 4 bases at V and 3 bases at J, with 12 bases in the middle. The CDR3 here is CASSPRSETDTQYF. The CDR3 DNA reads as TGTGCCAGCAGCCCCCGTTCGGAGACAGATACGCAGTATTTT. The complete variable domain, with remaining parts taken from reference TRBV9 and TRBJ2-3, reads DSGVTQTPKHLITATGQRVTLRCSPRSGDLSVYWYQQSLDQGLQFLIQYYNGEERAKGNILERFSAQQFPDLHSELNLSSLELGDSALYFCASSPRSETDTQYFGPGTRLTVL.